This is a list of T cell receptor beta chains from one sample in a study of CD8+ T cells in alopecia areata. Assay used: immunoSEQ multiplex PCR; TCRdb lists only in-frame clones, some missing. The sample lists 200,000 or so clones, approximately 52% occurring once. Sequenced here: CD4+ T cells sorted from blood, sampled at week 0. The receptor source for this set is a human donor with alopecia areata. The CDR3 runs from the conserved cysteine through the conserved F or W. A D gene is named only where the DNA matches it firmly. Not all rows give a size; the values are once, few, many and, for expanded clones, a class.

D	V	size	J	DNA	CDR3
NA	TRBV30	NA	TRBJ2-3	TGTGCCTGGAACGGTTGGTCGAGCACAGATACGCAGTATTTT	CAWNGWSSTDTQYF
NA	TRBV2	NA	TRBJ1-1	TGTGCCAGTTCGGCAGGGTTCGAAGCTTTCTTT	CASSAGFEAFF
NA	TRBV4-1	NA	TRBJ1-1	TGCGCCAGCAGCCAAGATAGGGCTTACACTGAAGCTTTCTTT	CASSQDRAYTEAFF
TRBD1	TRBV25-1	NA	TRBJ1-5	TGTGCCAGCAGTGCTGACAGGGGTAATCAGCCCCAGCATTTT	CASSADRGNQPQHF
TRBD2	TRBV12-5	NA	TRBJ2-1	TGTGCTAGTGGTTTGGTATTAGCGGGGGGCGGGTACAATGAGCAGTTCTTC	CASGLVLAGGGYNEQFF
NA	TRBV5-1	few	TRBJ2-3	TGCGCCAGCAGAGCTACAGATACGCAGTATTTT	CASRATDTQYF
NA	TRBV10-3	once	TRBJ1-2	TGTGCCATCAGGGCGCTTTCCTATGGCTACACCTTC	CAIRALSYGYTF
NA	TRBV5-1	NA	TRBJ2-3	TGCGCCAGCAGCTTGGGTCTCACAGATACGCAGTATTTT	CASSLGLTDTQYF
NA	TRBV9	NA	TRBJ1-2	TGTGCCAGCAGCGCTTCCGGGACGATGGGTGGCTACACCTTC	CASSASGTMGGYTF
NA	TRBV30	NA	TRBJ1-5	TGTGCCTGGAGTGGCAGCAATCAGCCCCAGCATTTT	CAWSGSNQPQHF
NA	TRBV5-4	many	TRBJ1-2	TGTGCCAGCAGCTTGGGTCAGGGGAACTATGGCTACACCTTC	CASSLGQGNYGYTF
NA	TRBV5-1	NA	TRBJ2-3	TGCGCCAGCAGCTTGGCCGTCAAGTCAACTAGCACAGATACGCAGTATTTT	CASSLAVKSTSTDTQYF
TRBD1	TRBV18	NA	TRBJ2-7	TGTGCCAGCTCACCCCCGGACAGGATCCTCCAATTC	CASSPPDRILQF
NA	TRBV15	NA	TRBJ1-5	TGTGCCACCAGCAGACGCCCCGCGGGTAGCAATCAGCCCCAGCATTTT	CATSRRPAGSNQPQHF
TRBD1	TRBV5-1	NA	TRBJ1-6	TGCGCCAGCAGCACGGACAGGGGGTATAATTCACCCCTCCACTTT	CASSTDRGYNSPLHF
NA	TRBV2	NA	TRBJ2-7	TGTGCCAGTAAGGAGACCTACGAGCAGTACTTC	CASKETYEQYF
TRBD1	TRBV4-1	NA	TRBJ2-7	TGCGCCAGCAGCCAACCAACCAGGGGGCTGACCTACGAGCAGTACTTC	CASSQPTRGLTYEQYF
NA	TRBV6-5	NA	TRBJ1-2	TGTGCCAGCAGTTACGCGGGACGGGAATATGGCTACACCTTC	CASSYAGREYGYTF
NA	TRBV5-4	NA	TRBJ1-5	TGTGCCAGCAGCCTACAGGGCCAGCCCCAGCATTTT	CASSLQGQPQHF
TRBD1	TRBV5-1	NA	TRBJ1-1	TGCGCCAGTCGCGCGCTGGGACAGCGTGAAGCTTTCTTT	CASRALGQREAFF
NA	TRBV19	many	TRBJ2-7	TGTGCCAGTAGCCCTCGTGGGGGCGGCCGCAAGCAGTACTTC	CASSPRGGGRKQYF
NA	TRBV2	once	TRBJ1-2	TGTGCCAGCAGCGTCGGGGGCCGCAACTATGGCTACACCTTC	CASSVGGRNYGYTF
TRBD1	TRBV27	NA	TRBJ1-6	TGTGCCAGCAGTCTCACCGGGACAGGGTCACCCCTCCACTTT	CASSLTGTGSPLHF
NA	TRBV15	NA	TRBJ1-2	TGTGCCACCAGCGAGGGGTCGAACTATGGCTACACCTTC	CATSEGSNYGYTF
NA	TRBV5-1	NA	TRBJ1-1	TGCGCCAGCAGCTTGGATGGGGGGACTGAAGCTTTCTTT	CASSLDGGTEAFF
NA	TRBV4-1	NA	TRBJ2-3	TGCGCCAGCAGCCAAGTGAACCTAATTAGCACAGATACGCAGTATTTT	CASSQVNLISTDTQYF
TRBD2	TRBV5-1	NA	TRBJ2-3	TGCGCCAGCAGCTTCCGACTAGCGGGGAGCACAGATACGCAGTATTTT	CASSFRLAGSTDTQYF
NA	TRBV29-1	NA	TRBJ1-1	TGCAGCGTTGTGATAGCCGAGGGAGGAAACACTGAAGCTTTCTTT	CSVVIAEGGNTEAFF
NA	TRBV30	NA	TRBJ2-7	TGTGCCTGGAGCCCCCGGGCGGGGCTAATATCCTACGAGCAGTACTTC	CAWSPRAGLISYEQYF
TRBD1	TRBV5-1	NA	TRBJ1-2	TGCGCCAGCAGCTTGCTGGGACAGCATAACTATGGCTACACCTTC	CASSLLGQHNYGYTF
TRBD1	TRBV18	once	TRBJ2-1	TGTGCCAGCTACCGGGACAGGAGTTACAATGAGCAGTTCTTC	CASYRDRSYNEQFF
TRBD1	TRBV5-1	NA	TRBJ1-2	TGCGCCAGCAGCTTCGGGACAGGTATCATTAACTATGGCTACACCTTC	CASSFGTGIINYGYTF
NA	TRBV29-1	NA	TRBJ2-1	TGCAGCGTTAGAGGAGGGCTTAATGAGCAGTTCTTC	CSVRGGLNEQFF
NA	TRBV9	NA	TRBJ1-2	TGTGCCAGCAGCGCAAGATGGGGGTGGGACTATGGCTACACCTTC	CASSARWGWDYGYTF
TRBD2	TRBV29-1	NA	TRBJ2-7	TGCAGCGCCGGGGAGGGACTTTACGAGCAGTACTTC	CSAGEGLYEQYF
NA	TRBV15	NA	TRBJ1-2	TGTGCCACCAGCAGAGAAGGGGGTCCCCACACCTTC	CATSREGGPHTF
NA	TRBV4-1	NA	TRBJ1-2	TGCGCCAGCAGCCCCTCAGACAGAAATAACTATGGCTACACCTTC	CASSPSDRNNYGYTF
TRBD2	TRBV6-1	NA	TRBJ2-4	TGTGCCAGCAGCACCCGGGGGGGAGGCATTCAGTACTTC	CASSTRGGGIQYF